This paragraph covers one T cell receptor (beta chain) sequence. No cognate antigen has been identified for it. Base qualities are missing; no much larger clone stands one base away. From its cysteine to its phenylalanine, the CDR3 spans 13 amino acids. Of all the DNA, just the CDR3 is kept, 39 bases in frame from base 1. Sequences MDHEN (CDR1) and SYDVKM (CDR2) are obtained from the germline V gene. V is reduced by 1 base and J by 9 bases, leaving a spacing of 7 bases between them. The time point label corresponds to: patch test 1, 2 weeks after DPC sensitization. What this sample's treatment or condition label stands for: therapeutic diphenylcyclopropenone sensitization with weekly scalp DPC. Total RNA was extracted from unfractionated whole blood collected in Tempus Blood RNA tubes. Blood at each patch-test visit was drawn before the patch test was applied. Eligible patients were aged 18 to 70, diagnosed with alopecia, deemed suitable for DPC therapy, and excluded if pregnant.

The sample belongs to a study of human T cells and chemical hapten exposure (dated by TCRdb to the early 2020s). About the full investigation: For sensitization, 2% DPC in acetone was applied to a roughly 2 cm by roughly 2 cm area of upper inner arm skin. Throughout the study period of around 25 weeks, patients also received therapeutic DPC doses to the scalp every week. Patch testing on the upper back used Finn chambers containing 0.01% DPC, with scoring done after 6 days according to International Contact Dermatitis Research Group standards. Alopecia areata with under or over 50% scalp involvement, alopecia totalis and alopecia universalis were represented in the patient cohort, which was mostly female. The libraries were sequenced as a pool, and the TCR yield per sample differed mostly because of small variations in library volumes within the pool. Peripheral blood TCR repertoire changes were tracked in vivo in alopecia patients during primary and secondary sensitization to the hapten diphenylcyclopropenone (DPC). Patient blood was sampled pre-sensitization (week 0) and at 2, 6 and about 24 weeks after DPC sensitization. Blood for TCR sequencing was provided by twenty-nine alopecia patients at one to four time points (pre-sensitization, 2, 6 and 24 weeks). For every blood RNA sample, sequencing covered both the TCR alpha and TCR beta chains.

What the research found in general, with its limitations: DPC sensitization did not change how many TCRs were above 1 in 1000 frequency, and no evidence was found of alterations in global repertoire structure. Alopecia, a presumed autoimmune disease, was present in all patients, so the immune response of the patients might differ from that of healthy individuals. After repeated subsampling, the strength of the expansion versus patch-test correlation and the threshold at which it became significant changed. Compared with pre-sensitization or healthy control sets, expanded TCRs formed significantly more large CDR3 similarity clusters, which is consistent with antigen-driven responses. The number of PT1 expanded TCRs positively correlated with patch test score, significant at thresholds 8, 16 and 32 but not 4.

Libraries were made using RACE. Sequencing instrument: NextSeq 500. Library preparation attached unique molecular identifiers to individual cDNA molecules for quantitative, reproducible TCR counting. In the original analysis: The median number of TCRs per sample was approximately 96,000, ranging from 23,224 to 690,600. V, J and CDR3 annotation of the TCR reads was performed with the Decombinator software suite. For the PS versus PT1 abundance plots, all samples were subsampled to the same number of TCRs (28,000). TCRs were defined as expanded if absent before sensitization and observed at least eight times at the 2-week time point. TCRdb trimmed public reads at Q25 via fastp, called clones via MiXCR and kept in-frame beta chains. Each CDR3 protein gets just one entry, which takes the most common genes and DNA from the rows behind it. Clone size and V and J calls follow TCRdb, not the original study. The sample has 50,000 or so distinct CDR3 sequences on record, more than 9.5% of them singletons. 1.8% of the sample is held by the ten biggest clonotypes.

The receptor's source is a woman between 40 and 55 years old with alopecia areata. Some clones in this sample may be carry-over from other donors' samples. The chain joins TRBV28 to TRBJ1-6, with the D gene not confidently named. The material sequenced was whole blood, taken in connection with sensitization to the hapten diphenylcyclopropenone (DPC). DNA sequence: TGTGCCAGCAGTTTATATGGGGTTTCACCCCTCCACTTT. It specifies CASSLYGVSPLHF. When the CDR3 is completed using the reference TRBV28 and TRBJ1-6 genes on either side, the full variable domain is DVKVTQSSRYLVKRTGEKVFLECVQDMDHENMFWYRQDPGLGLRLIYFSYDVKMKEKGDIPEGYSVSREKKERFSLILESASTNQTSMYLCASSLYGVSPLHFGNGTRLTVT.